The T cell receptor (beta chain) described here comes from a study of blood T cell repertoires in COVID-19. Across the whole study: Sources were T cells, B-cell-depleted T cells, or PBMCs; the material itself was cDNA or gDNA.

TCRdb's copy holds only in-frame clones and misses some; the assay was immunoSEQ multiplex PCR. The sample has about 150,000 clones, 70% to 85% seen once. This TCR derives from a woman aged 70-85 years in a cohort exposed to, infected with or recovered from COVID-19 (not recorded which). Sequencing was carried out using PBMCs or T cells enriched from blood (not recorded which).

The CDR3 coding sequence is TGTGCCAGCAGTGTCCGGGGATTCAGTCAGCCCCAGCATTTT. It translates to CASSVRGFSQPQHF. The chain uses TRBV2 and TRBJ1-5, with unresolved D. The germline V and J ends were trimmed by 4 bases and 6 bases, with 13 bases remaining between them. This CDR3 spans 14 amino acids. Germline V gene lookup returns CDR1 SNHLY and CDR2 FYNNEI.